This is a list of T cell receptor beta chains from one sample in a study of shared clonotypes between healthy human individuals. Only in-frame clones appear in the TCRdb table, and some are missing; sequencing was by immunoSEQ multiplex PCR. The sample shows approximately 2,000,000 clones, 80% to 95% of them seen only once. The sequencing sample was made of naive CD8+ T cells from PBMCs. The source of these receptors is a man aged 18 to 30 in good health. Some clones in this sample may be carry-over from other donors' samples. CDR3s include the opening cysteine and the closing phenylalanine or tryptophan. The D gene is left open where the match is weak. For some rows the clone size is stated as once, few or many, or as a class when expanded; others skip it.

NA,TRBV5-6,TRBJ1-2,NA,CASSLGIGVTF,TGTGCCAGCAGCTTGGGGATAGGTGTCACCTTC
NA,TRBV27,TRBJ2-7,NA,CATGTSFSYEQYF,TGTGCCACCGGGACTTCTTTTTCCTACGAGCAGTACTTC
NA,TRBV19,TRBJ1-1,NA,CASSILGRGGTEAFF,TGTGCCAGTAGTATTTTGGGGAGAGGAGGCACTGAAGCTTTCTTT
NA,TRBV27,TRBJ1-1,NA,CASRGHDYTEAFF,TGTGCCAGCAGAGGACACGACTACACTGAAGCTTTCTTT
TRBD1,TRBV14,TRBJ1-1,NA,CASSPTGGGTEAFF,TGTGCCAGCAGCCCGACAGGGGGGGGAACTGAAGCTTTCTTT
NA,TRBV9,TRBJ2-2,NA,CASKLDQNTGELFF,TGTGCCAGTAAATTGGACCAGAACACCGGGGAGCTGTTTTTT
TRBD2,TRBV7-8,TRBJ2-6,NA,CASSEGLAGDTAGANVLTF,TGTGCCAGCAGCGAAGGACTAGCGGGAGATACGGCTGGGGCCAACGTCCTGACTTTC
NA,TRBV10-3,TRBJ1-2,NA,CAISEVPGAGSNYGYTF,TGTGCCATCAGTGAAGTTCCCGGGGCAGGCTCGAACTATGGCTACACCTTC
NA,TRBV5-4,TRBJ1-1,NA,CASSLPRDTEAFF,TGTGCCAGCAGCCTTCCTCGAGACACTGAAGCTTTCTTT
NA,TRBV14,TRBJ2-3,NA,CASSQVRTDTQYF,TGTGCCAGCAGCCAAGTCCGCACAGATACGCAGTATTTT
NA,TRBV27,TRBJ2-5,NA,CASSSVGGGGETQYF,TGTGCCAGCAGTTCCGTAGGAGGGGGTGGTGAGACCCAGTACTTC
TRBD2,TRBV11-2,TRBJ2-7,NA,CASSYQGLAAYEQYF,TGTGCCAGCAGCTACCAGGGACTAGCGGCCTACGAGCAGTACTTC
NA,TRBV28,TRBJ2-3,NA,CASRRDIRTDTQYF,TGTGCCAGCAGAAGGGACATACGCACAGATACGCAGTATTTT
NA,TRBV9,TRBJ2-1,NA,CASSGIAGATKFF,TGTGCCAGCAGCGGAATTGCAGGGGCGACCAAGTTCTTC
NA,TRBV25-1,TRBJ2-5,NA,CASSFLETQYF,TGTGCCAGCAGTTTCCTTGAGACCCAGTACTTC
NA,TRBV27,TRBJ2-3,NA,CASTNRVTDTQYF,TGTGCCAGCACGAACAGGGTCACAGATACGCAGTATTTT
NA,TRBV19,TRBJ2-2,NA,CASSWAGELFF,TGTGCCAGTAGTTGGGCCGGGGAGCTGTTTTTT
NA,TRBV28,TRBJ2-3,NA,CASSLRDFTDTQYF,TGTGCCAGCAGTTTAAGGGACTTCACAGATACGCAGTATTTT
TRBD1,TRBV7-8,TRBJ2-7,NA,CASSLWDRTYEQYF,TGTGCCAGCAGCCTATGGGACAGGACCTACGAGCAGTACTTC
TRBD2,TRBV19,TRBJ2-1,NA,CASRSSGVNEQFF,TGTGCCAGTAGAAGTAGCGGGGTTAATGAGCAGTTCTTC
TRBD2,TRBV11-2,TRBJ2-7,few,CASSLWTSGSSHEQYF,TGTGCCAGCAGCCTTTGGACTAGCGGGAGTTCCCACGAGCAGTACTTC
TRBD2,TRBV4-1,TRBJ2-7,NA,CASSTWTSGNYEQYF,TGCGCCAGCAGCACCTGGACTAGCGGAAACTACGAGCAGTACTTC
TRBD1,TRBV9,TRBJ2-1,NA,CASSISPDRDESYNEQFF,TGTGCCAGCAGCATAAGTCCGGACAGGGACGAATCCTACAATGAGCAGTTCTTC